This T cell receptor (beta chain) was identified during a study of shared clonotypes between healthy human individuals. The V gene end was trimmed by 5 bases and the J gene end by 1 base; junction bases not matched to a gene: 7. Germline CDR1 SGHTS, CDR2 YDEGEE. The CDR3 consists of 15 residues. Of note for this clone: Its antigen is not identified.

Profiling relied on immunoSEQ multiplex PCR, and the TCRdb table lists in-frame clones only, not all of them. The sample includes millions of clones, roughly 92% seen only once; the top ten take about 0.13%. General observations from the study: In general, naive subsets displayed greater estimated richness than memory subsets did. Relative to clonotypes present in all four donors, those not shared had lower generation probabilities.

The V gene is TRBV5-8, the J gene TRBJ2-7; 9 bases are shared with TRBD1. The sequence was collected from a man aged 18 to 30 in good health. Sequencing used naive CD4+ T cells sorted from blood. Regarding subset: CD45RA+ positively selected. The CDR3 reads CASRRTGGASYEQYF. Written as DNA, the CDR3 is TGTGCCAGCAGACGAACAGGGGGCGCTTCCTACGAGCAGTACTTC.